The sequence of this T cell receptor (beta chain) was determined in a study of OX40 agonist ivuxolimab in advanced cancers. Background on the whole study: Ivuxolimab, which targeted the costimulatory receptor OX40 (CD134), was an agonistic, fully human IgG2 monoclonal antibody. Intravenous ivuxolimab was administered to patients every 2 weeks at six dose levels: 0.01, 0.1, 0.3, 1.5, 3 and 10 mg/kg. Of the roughly 54 dose-escalation patients, hepatocellular carcinoma was present in approximately 20, melanoma in approximately 15, renal cell carcinoma in 9 and head and neck cancer in 9. The dose-escalation cohort was about 83% male with a mean age of about 54 years, ranging from roughly 23 to 90. Patients were allowed to have had prior anti-PD-1, anti-PD-L1 or anti-CTLA-4 therapy, and around 37% of the dose-escalation patients had previously received checkpoint inhibitors. Three dose-escalation patients achieved partial responses, one with hepatocellular carcinoma and two with cutaneous melanoma. The point of sequencing TCRbeta in the periphery was to test whether ivuxolimab changed TCR sequence diversity and drove clonal T-cell expansion. The monotherapy dose-escalation portion (N ≈ 50 patients) of the phase I ivuxolimab trial is reported in the paper. Study-wide findings and limitations: Clonal expansion of both CD4+ and CD8+ blood T cells was observed from baseline to week 6 at doses 0.1 to 3.0 mg/kg. Antigen specificity was not determined for the clonally expanded peripheral T cells. After ivuxolimab, CD8+ T cells had more expanded clones than CD4+ T cells on average. Low levels of normalized T-cell clonal expansion were also seen in some patients who did not respond. In the 0.1-3.0 mg/kg groups, partial responders were among the patients with the lowest normalized peripheral clonal expansion, particularly in CD8+ T cells.

Genomic DNA was isolated from the sorted cells so that the TCRbeta CDR3 region could be sequenced. The immunoSEQ Assay was used for sequencing of TCRbeta CDR3 regions. The table comes from immuneACCESS by way of TCRdb, which keeps in-frame sequences with V and J called. Part of the clones is missing from these tables; in studies checked, under half for an unresolved V gene and the rest for unknown reasons. The sample has 50,000 to 75,000 clones on record, over 65% of them singletons. The leading ten clones occupy about 1.6% of the sample. The trial excluded patients who had a history of autoimmune disease or were on systemic immunosuppression. Peripheral blood for TCR sequencing was collected from all dose cohorts at baseline, on cycle 4 day 1, and on cycle 7 day 1. Samples came from an open-label, multicenter, first-in-human phase I dose-escalation trial of ivuxolimab. Adults with locally advanced or metastatic melanoma, renal cell, hepatocellular, or head and neck squamous cell carcinoma were enrolled in the trial. Before TCR sequencing, CD4+ T cells and CD8+ T cells were sorted from peripheral blood as separate populations.

The CDR3 runs 13 residues from the cysteine to the phenylalanine. Of the read, only the CDR3 DNA is kept; its 39 bases are in frame from base 1. As encoded in the germline V gene, CDR1 is MNHNS while CDR2 is SASEGT. V loses 4 bases, J loses 4 bases, and the germline ends lie 10 bases apart. Points on this clone: The clone's antigen remains unknown. No qualities accompany the bases; no much larger clone lies one base away.

The TCR originated in an adult with an advanced solid tumor such as melanoma, head and neck, liver or kidney cancer. The sample was CD4+ or CD8+ T cells sorted from blood, taken in a trial of the OX40 agonist ivuxolimab. The chain couples TRBV6-1 to TRBJ2-5, with the D gene call left open. DNA sequence: TGTGCCAGCAGTGTAGTTGGGCTAGAGACCCAGTACTTC. It translates to CASSVVGLETQYF.